This T cell receptor beta chain was captured by sequencing in a study of T-cell reconstitution after alpha-beta-depleted transplantation in children. Using unique molecular identifiers, the investigators prepared the TCRbeta library. TCRdb reprocessed the PCR reads with MiXCR, giving one entry per CDR3 protein. Of hundreds of thousands of distinct CDR3 sequences in the sample, under 15% were seen once. This clonotype occurred many times. Its antigen is unidentified. Study results and limitations: Two months or so post-transplant, alpha-beta T cells reportedly derived from several hundred expanded graft clones. From surviving recipient T cells and thymic progenitors came the high day-60 TCRbeta diversity observed in some patients. Counts and diversity of T cells one year after transplant came mostly from newly produced T cells.

With V trimmed by 6 bases and J by 6 bases, 11 bases remained unmatched. The CDR3 sequence is 16 residues long. Germline V gives CDR1 MNHNS, CDR2 SASEGT. Sequences were derived from PBMCs, sampled before TCRalphabeta/CD19-depleted stem cell transplant. This sequence was found in a girl aged 2 to 10 with congenital amegakaryocytic thrombocytopenia, due to receive a stem cell transplant. The gene calls are TRBV6-1 and TRBJ2-3; TRBD2 agrees at 11 bases. The CDR3 coding sequence is TGTGCCAGCAGCCCTAATTTGGTAGCGGGGGGGGATACGCAGTATTTT. It translates to CASSPNLVAGGDTQYF.